The TCR beta chain under discussion was sequenced for a study of T cells in Graves' hyperthyroidism and ophthalmopathy. Overall study context: The authors collected peripheral blood at initial diagnosis, before any treatment. Overall study findings and caveats: The majority of expanded thyroid clonotypes above 0.001 also appeared in blood. A model of 13 V-J features distinguished ophthalmopathy from stable hyperthyroidism.

The CDR3 runs 14 residues. V was shortened by 4 bases and J by 8 bases, with 17 bases between the two germline ends. CDR1 SGHNT and CDR2 YENEEA come from the germline V gene. The TCR beta CDR3 regions underwent amplification using RNA transcripts as the source. TCR CDR3 regions were first amplified by RT-PCR with HTBI primers. TCRdb reanalysed the multiplex PCR reads using MiXCR and keeps one entry per CDR3 protein. The sample shows about 640,000 distinct CDR3 sequences, less than 25% of them seen only once. This clonotype has ten or more counts. Its antigen is not known. PBMCs were sourced from over 8.5 ml fresh peripheral blood.

The origin of this receptor is a man between 25 and 39 years old with Graves' ophthalmopathy. Sequencing was carried out using blood. This chain joins TRBV11-3 and TRBJ1-2, with D possibly being TRBD1 (5 bases). For the CDR3, the DNA is TGTGCCAGCAGCTGCCACAGAGGGGATCGGGGCTACACCTTC. Protein sequence: CASSCHRGDRGYTF. Supplemented by reference TRBV11-3 and TRBJ1-2, the full variable domain reads EAGVVQSPRYKIIEKKQPVAFWCNPISGHNTLYWYLQNLGQGPELLIRYENEEAVDDSQLPKDRFSAERLKGVDSTLKIQPAELGDSAVYLCASSCHRGDRGYTFGSGTRLTVV.